This is a list of T cell receptor beta chains from one sample in a study of STAT5B mutations in CD4+ large granular lymphocyte leukemia. Some clones are missing from TCRdb's copy, which holds only in-frame ones; the method was immunoSEQ multiplex PCR. The table records roughly 29,000 clones, approximately 84% of them present only once. Input material: CD4+ T cells from blood buffy coats. These receptors were taken from a human donor in good health. Each CDR3 is given with its conserved first and last residue. A D gene is named only where the DNA matches it firmly. For some rows the clone size is stated as once, few or many, or as a class when expanded; others skip it.

NA TRBJ1-6 TRBV15 NA TGTGCCACCAGCAGAGATTCCGGTACCCTCCACTTT CATSRDSGTLHF
NA TRBJ2-7 TRBV7-7 NA TGTGCCAGCAGCTTAGATCCGGGGAGCGCCGAGCAGTACTTC CASSLDPGSAEQYF
NA TRBJ2-7 TRBV5-4 NA TGTGCCAGCAGCTCCGACCGGTTCGAGCAGTACTTC CASSSDRFEQYF
NA TRBJ1-1 TRBV6-1 once TGTGCCAGCAGTGGGACACCGAACACTGAAGCTTTCTTT CASSGTPNTEAFF
TRBD2 TRBJ2-3 TRBV19 NA TGTGCCAGCCGCAGTGGGAGGGCTTTAGCAGATACGCAGTATTTT CASRSGRALADTQYF
NA TRBJ1-4 TRBV4-3 NA TGCGCCAGCAGTCGGGAAAAACTGTTTTTT CASSREKLFF
NA TRBJ2-3 TRBV9 NA TGTGCCAGCAGCCCCCGCCAAACCTGGGACCGCACAGATACGCAGTATTTT CASSPRQTWDRTDTQYF
NA TRBJ2-2 TRBV30 NA TGTGCCTGGAGCGAGGGGAGGACGAACACCGGGGAGCTGTTTTTT CAWSEGRTNTGELFF
NA TRBJ2-3 TRBV5-1 NA TGCGCCAGCAGCTTGGTAGGGCAGAGCACAGATACGCAGTATTTT CASSLVGQSTDTQYF
NA TRBJ2-3 TRBV19 NA TGTGCCAGTAGTATAAACGGGGCCACAGATACGCAGTATTTT CASSINGATDTQYF
TRBD2 TRBJ2-7 TRBV28 NA TGTGCCAGCAGTTTATTCGTTGGTAGCGGGGCCTACGAGCAGTACTTC CASSLFVGSGAYEQYF
TRBD2 TRBJ2-1 TRBV4-1 NA TGCGCCAGCAGCCAAGGGTCGGTTCGAGGACTAGTAACCAATGAGCAGTTCTTC CASSQGSVRGLVTNEQFF
NA TRBJ2-6 TRBV6-1 NA TGTGCCAGCAGTCCCACGTTCTCTGGGGCCAACGTCCTGACTTTC CASSPTFSGANVLTF
NA TRBJ1-3 TRBV7-6 NA TGTGCCAGCAGCCAGGACGCTTTCTCTGGAAACACCATATATTTT CASSQDAFSGNTIYF
NA TRBJ1-1 TRBV6-5 NA TGTGCCAGCAGTTACTCTCAGGGTTACACTGAAGCTTTCTTT CASSYSQGYTEAFF
NA TRBJ2-2 TRBV7-8 NA TGTGCCAGCAGCTTACCCGGCCTACTCACCGGGGAGCTGTTTTTT CASSLPGLLTGELFF
NA TRBJ1-1 TRBV30 NA TGTGCCTGGATGGGCCTCCTGAACACTGAAGCTTTCTTT CAWMGLLNTEAFF
TRBD2 TRBJ2-3 TRBV28 NA TGTGCCAGCAGTCCTAGCGGGGGGGCGTATACGCAGTATTTT CASSPSGGAYTQYF
TRBD1 TRBJ1-6 TRBV5-8 NA TGTGCCAGCAGCTCAGACAGGGCCGCTAATTCACCCCTCCACTTT CASSSDRAANSPLHF
NA TRBJ2-2 TRBV30 NA TGTGCCTGGAAGCGTCTAGGATGGGAGCTGTTTTTT CAWKRLGWELFF
NA TRBJ1-1 TRBV28 few TGTGCCAGCAGTTTACGACAGCTTGAAGCTTTCTTT CASSLRQLEAFF
NA TRBJ2-6 TRBV28 NA TGTGCCAGCACAGACAGATTAACGGGGGCCAACGTCCTGACTTTC CASTDRLTGANVLTF
NA TRBJ1-1 TRBV19 NA TGTGCCAGTAGTTCGAAACCGGGCCCCGGGACTGAAGCTTTCTTT CASSSKPGPGTEAFF
NA TRBJ2-1 TRBV28 NA TGTGCCAGCAGCCCCCCCTACAGGGACAATGAGCAGTTCTTC CASSPPYRDNEQFF
TRBD1 TRBJ1-4 TRBV6-6 NA TGTGCCAGCAGTTACCGGGACAGGGACGAAAAACTGTTTTTT CASSYRDRDEKLFF
TRBD1 TRBJ2-7 TRBV2 NA TGTGCCAGCAGTTTTGGGACAGGGAGCTACGAGCAGTACTTC CASSFGTGSYEQYF
NA TRBJ2-7 TRBV11-2 NA TGTGCCAGCAGCAGAACAGGTACCTACGAGCAGTACTTC CASSRTGTYEQYF
TRBD2 TRBJ2-1 TRBV2 NA TGTGCCAGCAGTGAAACGGGGGCGGGGGGTTACAATGAGCAGTTCTTC CASSETGAGGYNEQFF
TRBD2 TRBJ2-1 TRBV10-2 NA TGCGCCAGCAGTCCTCAGCGGGAGGTGAATGAGCAGTTCTTC CASSPQREVNEQFF
NA TRBJ2-4 TRBV5-4 NA TGTGCCAGCAGCTTGCCCAGCGGGCAAGCCAAAAACATTCAGTACTTC CASSLPSGQAKNIQYF
TRBD1 TRBJ1-5 TRBV6-4 once TGTGCCAGCAGTGCCGTCGACAGGGTAAGCAATCAGCCCCAGCATTTT CASSAVDRVSNQPQHF
NA TRBJ2-1 TRBV6-1 once TGTGCCAGCAATCCGCTAGGAGGGAACAATGAGCAGTTCTTC CASNPLGGNNEQFF
TRBD1 TRBJ2-7 TRBV6-6 once TGTGCCAGCAGTTCAAGAGCCGGGACAGGGGGCAACGAGCAGTACTTC CASSSRAGTGGNEQYF
TRBD1 TRBJ1-1 TRBV5-1 few TGCGCCAGCAGCTGGGGACAGGAGAACACTGAAGCTTTCTTT CASSWGQENTEAFF
TRBD2 TRBJ2-2 TRBV10-3 NA TGTGCCATCAGTTTTTCTAGCGGGGCAATGGGCACCGGGGAGCTGTTTTTT CAISFSSGAMGTGELFF
TRBD2 TRBJ2-1 TRBV18 NA TGTGCCAGCTCACCAGGGACTAGCGCCTACAATGAGCAGTTCTTC CASSPGTSAYNEQFF
NA TRBJ2-2 TRBV5-1 once TGCGCCAGCAGCCCCTGGATGGGCACCGGGGAGCTGTTTTTT CASSPWMGTGELFF
NA TRBJ1-4 TRBV18 NA TGTGCCAGCTCACCACAGGCGGCAGCCGGCGAAAAACTGTTTTTT CASSPQAAAGEKLFF